This T cell receptor beta chain was obtained from a study of cytomegalovirus exposure and HLA in healthy donors. Findings and limits, study-wide: According to an earlier analysis, most TCR beta V segments yielded productive rearrangements about 87% or about 30% of the time.

In germline, CDR1 is KGHSH, CDR2 LQKENI. V was clipped by 4 bases and J by 7 bases; unmatched bases: 4. This CDR3 region has 13 residues. Primers included in the PCR were 60 Vbeta and 13 Jbeta primers. Original processing methods: Unique TCR beta chains totaled some 80 million in a later count, with roughly 11 million of them shared. Measured with immunoSEQ multiplex PCR; TCRdb has only the in-frame clones, and not every one. V and J calls and clone size come straight from that table; D and trimming were deduced from the DNA. Seen here are some 200,000 clones, 65% to 85% observed once, and the top ten hold approximately 2.6%. In regard to this clone: Its cognate antigen is unknown.

This receptor was obtained from a female donor in good health and CMV-seronegative. The chain is built from TRBV18 and TRBJ1-3; TRBD1 matches 7 bases. Sequences were obtained from PBMCs. The CDR3 DNA sequence: TGTGCCAGCTCACAAACGACAGGGAACACCATATATTTT. As protein: CASSQTTGNTIYF.